One sample yielded the 12 T cell receptor beta chains listed below, sequenced in a study of graft-versus-host responses after intestinal transplantation. The table came from immunoSEQ multiplex PCR; TCRdb's copy has only in-frame clones and leaves some out. In the table there are fewer than 120,000 clones, roughly 95% of which are singletons. No antigens are known for them. This material consisted of unstimulated CD8+ T cells sorted from spleen or lymph node cells, taken before intestinal transplant. These receptors all come from a human donor who received an intestinal transplant.

The CDR3 sequence is CASSLVDTEAFF. The CDR3 nucleotides read TGTGCCAGCAGCTTGGTAGACACTGAAGCTTTCTTT. The rearrangement uses TRBV5-4 and TRBJ1-1; D gene unclear. The CDR3 contains 12 residues. V gave up 0 bases and J gave up 3 bases, with 3 bases separating them. Germline V CDR1 and CDR2: SGHNT, YYREEE (reference sequence).

The chain recombines TRBV15 with TRBJ1-1, with D hard to call. The length of the CDR3 is 14 residues. With 0 bases removed from V and 4 bases from J, the gap between germline ends came to 9 bases. CDR1 LNHNV and CDR2 YYDKDF come from the germline V gene (reference sequence). The CDR3 DNA is TGTGCCACCAGCAGAGATCTCGGTAGCACTGAAGCTTTCTTT. Protein product: CATSRDLGSTEAFF.

J is TRBJ2-1 and V is TRBV12-5; no clear D gene. The V end was cut by 1 base, the J end by 7 bases, with 8 bases between. This CDR3 has 13 residues. Germline V CDR1 and CDR2: LGHNT, FRNRAP. CDR3 in amino acids: CASGLAFGNEQFF. The CDR3 DNA sequence: TGTGCTAGTGGTTTGGCCTTTGGAAATGAGCAGTTCTTC.

This chain connects TRBV6-5 to TRBJ2-7; D is perhaps TRBD2 (5 bases). Germline values: CDR1 MNHEY, CDR2 SVGAGI. Trimming took 5 bases from V and 3 from J, leaving 17 bases between them. CDR3 length: 15 amino acids. The CDR3 here is CASSRMLDRDYEQYF. The CDR3 bases are TGTGCCAGCAGTCGAATGCTGGACCGGGACTACGAGCAGTACTTC.

The chain is built from TRBV5-4 and TRBJ2-7; possibly TRBD1 for D (5 bases). V gave up 2 bases and J gave up 1 base, with 7 bases separating them. The CDR3 contains 13 residues. CDR1 and CDR2 from the germline V gene are SGHNT and YYREEE (reference sequence). DNA for the CDR3: TGTGCCAGCAGCTTAAGGGGATCCTACGAGCAGTACTTC. Translated: CASSLRGSYEQYF.

The chain combines TRBV4-1 with TRBJ2-3; the match to TRBD2 covers 15 bases. The CDR3 has 20 residues. Trimming removed 4 bases from V and 5 bases from J; junction bases left unmatched: 16. Germline CDR1 and CDR2: MGHRA and YSYEKL. The CDR3 nucleotides are TGCGCCAGCAGCCCGAGGACTAGCGGGAGGGCATTAGTAAGTGGAGATACGCAGTATTTT. Translation: CASSPRTSGRALVSGDTQYF.

The chain links TRBV30 to TRBJ1-5; D may be TRBD1 (6 bases). Trimming took off 3 bases at V and 2 bases at J, with 14 bases between the two ends. This CDR3 has 15 residues. CDR1 and CDR2 from the germline V gene are GTSNPN and SVGIG (reference sequence). The CDR3 loop reads CAWSHLGGGNQPQHF. The CDR3 DNA sequence: TGTGCCTGGAGCCACCTCGGGGGCGGCAATCAGCCCCAGCATTTT.

The V gene is TRBV29-1, the J gene TRBJ2-5; a possible D gene is TRBD2 (6 bases). The length of the CDR3 is 13 residues. Trimming shortened V by 4 bases and J by 4 bases, and 13 bases separated the two germline ends. CDR1 SQVTM and CDR2 ANQGSEA come from the germline V gene. As DNA, the CDR3 is TGCAGCGTTGTTCTGGGGACTTCAGAGACCCAGTACTTC. It specifies CSVVLGTSETQYF.

V gene TRBV29-1 combines with J gene TRBJ2-1, with a possible D match to TRBD2 (6 bases). The V end was cut by 7 bases, the J end by 4 bases, with 17 bases between. CDR3 length equals 14 residues. Germline CDR1 SQVTM, CDR2 ANQGSEA. The CDR3 region is CSADLGRTYNEQFF. The CDR3 DNA reads as TGCAGCGCCGACCTAGGGAGGACATACAATGAGCAGTTCTTC.

The chain has TRBV2 and TRBJ1-2; 8 nucleotides match TRBD1. The V segment lost 0 bases and the J segment 4 bases; nucleotides outside the gene matches: 10. Per the germline V gene, CDR1 is SNHLY and CDR2 is FYNNEI. This CDR3 spans 17 amino acids. CDR3 sequence reads: CASSEAEGRGRVYGYTF. In DNA, the CDR3 is TGTGCCAGCAGTGAAGCGGAGGGCAGGGGGCGCGTCTATGGCTACACCTTC.

This clone was detected only once. The chain recombines TRBV9 with TRBJ2-3, with D unclear. Germline CDR1 is SGDLS and CDR2 is YYNGEE. V was trimmed by 0 bases and J by 7 bases, leaving 12 bases between them. The CDR3 length is 14 residues. The CDR3 here is CASSVALTPHTQYF. The CDR3, as DNA: TGTGCCAGCAGCGTAGCGTTGACCCCCCATACGCAGTATTTT. The full variable domain, with the rest looked up from reference TRBV9 and TRBJ2-3, is DSGVTQTPKHLITATGQRVTLRCSPRSGDLSVYWYQQSLDQGLQFLIQYYNGEERAKGNILERFSAQQFPDLHSELNLSSLELGDSALYFCASSVALTPHTQYFGPGTRLTVL.

The chain has TRBV28 and TRBJ2-7; D uncertain. In germline, CDR1 is MDHEN, CDR2 SYDVKM. V lost 3 bases to trimming and J lost 0 bases, with 6 bases between them. CDR3 length equals 13 residues. This CDR3 reads CASSFPSSYEQYF. The CDR3 nucleotides read TGTGCCAGCAGTTTTCCCAGCTCCTACGAGCAGTACTTC.